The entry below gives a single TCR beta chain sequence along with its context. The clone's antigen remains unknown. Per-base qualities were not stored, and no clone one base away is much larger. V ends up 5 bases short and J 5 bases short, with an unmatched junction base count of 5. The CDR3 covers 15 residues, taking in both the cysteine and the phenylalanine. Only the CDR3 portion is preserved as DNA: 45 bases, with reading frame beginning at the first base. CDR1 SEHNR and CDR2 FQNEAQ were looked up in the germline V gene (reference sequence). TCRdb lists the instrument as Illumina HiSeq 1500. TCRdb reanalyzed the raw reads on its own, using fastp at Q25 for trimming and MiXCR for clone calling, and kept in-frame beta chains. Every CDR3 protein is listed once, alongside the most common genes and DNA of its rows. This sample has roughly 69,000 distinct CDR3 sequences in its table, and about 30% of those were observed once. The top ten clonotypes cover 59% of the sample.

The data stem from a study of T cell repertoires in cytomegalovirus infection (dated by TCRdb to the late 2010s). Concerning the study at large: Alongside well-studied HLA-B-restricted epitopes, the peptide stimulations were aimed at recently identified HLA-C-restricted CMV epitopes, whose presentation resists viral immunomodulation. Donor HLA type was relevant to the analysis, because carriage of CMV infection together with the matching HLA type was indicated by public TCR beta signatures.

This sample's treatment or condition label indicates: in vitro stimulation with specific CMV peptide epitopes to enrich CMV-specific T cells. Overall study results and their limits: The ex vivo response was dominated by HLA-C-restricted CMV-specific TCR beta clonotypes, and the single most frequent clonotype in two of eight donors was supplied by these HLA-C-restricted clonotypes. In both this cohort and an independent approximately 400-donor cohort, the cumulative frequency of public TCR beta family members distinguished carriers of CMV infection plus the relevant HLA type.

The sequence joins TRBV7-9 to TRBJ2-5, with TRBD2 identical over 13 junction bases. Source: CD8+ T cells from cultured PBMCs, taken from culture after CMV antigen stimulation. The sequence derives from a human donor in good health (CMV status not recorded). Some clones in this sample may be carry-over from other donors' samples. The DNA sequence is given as TGTGCCAGCAGCCAAACTAGCGGGGGGGCGGAGACCCAGTACTTC. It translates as CASSQTSGGAETQYF.